This TCR beta chain was identified during a study of blood T cell repertoires in COVID-19. Study context: Specimens from acute and convalescent COVID-19 originated in the United States, Italy and Spain. Sources were T cells, B-cell-depleted T cells, or PBMCs; the material itself was cDNA or gDNA.

Points on this clone: The sample has other DNA sequences that encode this CDR3 too.

In the authors' workflow: Reference gene primer amplification yielded estimated nucleated cell counts. Assay: immunoSEQ multiplex PCR; the TCRdb copy retains only in-frame clones and omits some. V and J calls and clone size follow that table, whereas D and trimming were derived from the DNA. The data contain 120,000 to 150,000 clones, approximately 85% of them seen just once; the ten biggest clones take up roughly 8%. Germline loops: CDR1 SGHRS, CDR2 YFSETQ. Trimming at V came to 0 bases and at J to 2 bases, leaving 1 base not matched to a gene. This CDR3 has 14 residues. Sequenced input: peripheral blood. This receptor was obtained from a woman between 55 and 75 years old with COVID-19, enrolled during active disease. The chain employs TRBV5-1 and TRBJ1-1, with 7 bases lining up with TRBD1. This CDR3 is CASSLVGGNTEAFF. In DNA form, the CDR3 reads TGCGCCAGCAGCTTGGTAGGGGGCAACACTGAAGCTTTCTTT.